This T cell receptor beta chain was profiled in a study of blood T cells in healthy people across ages. Using a J-beta primer mix together with a sample-barcoded 5' primer, a second PCR was run for roughly 6 to 11 cycles. One entry per CDR3 protein results from TCRdb running MiXCR on the 5' RACE reads. The profile covers 2 million or so distinct CDR3 sequences, with about 50% appearing a single time and less than 2.5% taken by the ten largest. Whole-study results and caveats: Leaving the PBMCs unsorted stopped any conclusive comparison of naive versus antigen-experienced cells. Diversity was higher, and naive CD4+ cells more numerous, in long-lived donors than in aged donors.

A note on this clonotype: Its matching antigen is unknown.

The CDR3 spans 16 residues. From germline, CDR1 is SGHDT and CDR2 YYEEEE. The V end lost 0 bases, the J end lost 6 bases, and 18 bases lay between the germline ends. This sequence was found in a woman in her thirties or forties in good health. Specimen: blood. V gene TRBV5-6 combines with J gene TRBJ1-2; TRBD1 might be the D (6 bases). For the CDR3, the DNA is TGTGCCAGCAGCTTGGTCCTCGGGACAATCAGCCATGGCTACACCTTC. It specifies CASSLVLGTISHGYTF.